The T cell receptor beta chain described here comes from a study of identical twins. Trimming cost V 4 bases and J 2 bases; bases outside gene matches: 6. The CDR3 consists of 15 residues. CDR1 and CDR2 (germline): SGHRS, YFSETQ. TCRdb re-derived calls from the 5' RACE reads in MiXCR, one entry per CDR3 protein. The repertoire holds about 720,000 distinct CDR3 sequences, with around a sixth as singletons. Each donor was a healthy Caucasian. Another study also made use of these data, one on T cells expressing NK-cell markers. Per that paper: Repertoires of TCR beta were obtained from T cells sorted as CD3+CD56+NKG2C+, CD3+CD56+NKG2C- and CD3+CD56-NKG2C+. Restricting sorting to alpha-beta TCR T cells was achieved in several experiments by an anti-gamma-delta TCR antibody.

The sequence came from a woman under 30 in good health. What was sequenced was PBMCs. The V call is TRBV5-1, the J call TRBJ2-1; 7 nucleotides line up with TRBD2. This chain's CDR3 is CASSDQSGAYNEQFF. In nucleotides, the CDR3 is TGCGCCAGCAGCGACCAAAGCGGGGCCTACAATGAGCAGTTCTTC. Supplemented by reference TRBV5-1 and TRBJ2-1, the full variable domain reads KAGVTQTPRYLIKTRGQQVTLSCSPISGHRSVSWYQQTPGQGLQFLFEYFSETQRNKGNFPGRFSGRQFSNSRSEMNVSTLELGDSALYLCASSDQSGAYNEQFFGPGTRLTVL.